This TCR beta chain was sequenced in a study of cytomegalovirus exposure and HLA in healthy donors (dated by TCRdb to the late 2010s). About the full investigation: According to a later analysis, the roughly 130 validation repertoires were produced on the same platform as the 680 or so repertoires of the first cohort. The study was designed to test whether signatures of past pathogen exposure could be identified by cataloging public T cell receptors. To predict cytomegalovirus infection status, the study brought together high-throughput TCR immunosequencing, statistical association of individual TCRs with disease status, and machine learning. Besides the first cohort of roughly 700 subjects, a separate validation cohort made up of 95 to 150 different subjects was used. Study-wide findings and limitations: A few of the identified cytomegalovirus-associated TCR beta chains were confirmed in vitro to be specific for cytomegalovirus antigens. The study gave a list of more than 150 TCR beta chains associated with cytomegalovirus. A later analysis found that TCRs clustered in the first cohort also tended to co-occur in the approximately 120 validation repertoires, with approximately 95% of cluster scores above 0. The validation cohort had no HLA typing available for a later analysis, so co-occurrence within that cohort was assessed over all 120 or so repertoires. The authors suggested that the approach could potentially be generalized to other disease states and immunological phenotypes. Most TCR sequences were observed very rarely across donors, whereas some public TCRs were present in many individuals. The classifier was reported to diagnose cytomegalovirus status with high specificity and sensitivity in both the original and validation cohorts.

For this clone: Its antigen is still unknown. No much larger clone is present one base from it, and per-base qualities are unavailable.

Donors formed part of the validation cohort, which comprised about 130 subjects and was distinct from the first cohort of 670 or so subjects. The library was prepared using the immunoSEQ multiplex PCR assay. Processing in the source paper ran as follows. A statistical classification framework was developed to diagnose cytomegalovirus status using the catalog of TCR beta chain sequences. This is the immuneACCESS table as TCRdb keeps it, with only in-frame sequences that have V and J called. A part of the clones is gone; compared with another copy, unresolved V genes explain less than half, and the rest is unexplained. Clonal size and the V and J genes are those of that table, whereas D and trimming came from the DNA. Within this sample are roughly 86,000 clones, with about 96% of them counted one time only. The top ten constitute 1.6% of the sample. Relative to germline, V is missing 1 base and J is missing 2 bases, with 11 bases of the junction outside any gene match. From cysteine to phenylalanine, the CDR3 is 18 amino acids long. The retained sequence is limited to the CDR3, 54 bases, with the frame set at the first base. Based on the germline V gene, the CDR1 and CDR2 sequences are SGHRS and YFSETQ.

Sequenced sample: PBMCs. The chain is encoded by TRBV5-1 joined to TRBJ2-1; 8 central bases correspond to TRBD2. The source is a young man in good health and CMV-seropositive. The nucleotide sequence is given as TGCGCCAGCAGCTTGACCGGGACTAGTAGTCTACCCTACAATGAGCAGTTCTTC. This is translated as CASSLTGTSSLPYNEQFF.